The TCR beta chain under discussion was sequenced for a study of T cells in Graves' hyperthyroidism and ophthalmopathy. Researchers amplified the TCR beta CDR3 regions from RNA transcripts. An initial round of RT-PCR targeting the TCR CDR3 relied on the HTBI primer set. In TCRdb, the multiplex PCR reads were re-called with MiXCR into one record per CDR3 protein. The table has roughly 510,000 distinct CDR3 sequences, less than 25% seen once. Germline V gene lookup returns CDR1 MNHEY and CDR2 SVGEGT. The CDR3 has 12 amino acids. In this sample, this clonotype turned up many times. This sequence may be a read error, since a much larger clone differs from it by one base.

The sequenced sample was blood. The J gene is TRBJ2-5, the V gene TRBV6-2 or TRBV6-3; weak D call: TRBD1 (6 bases). The receptor was isolated from a man aged 18 to 30 with Graves' hyperthyroidism. In DNA form, the CDR3 reads TGTGCCAGCACAGGGGAGCAAGAGACCAAGTACTTC. The encoded protein is CASTGEQETKYF.